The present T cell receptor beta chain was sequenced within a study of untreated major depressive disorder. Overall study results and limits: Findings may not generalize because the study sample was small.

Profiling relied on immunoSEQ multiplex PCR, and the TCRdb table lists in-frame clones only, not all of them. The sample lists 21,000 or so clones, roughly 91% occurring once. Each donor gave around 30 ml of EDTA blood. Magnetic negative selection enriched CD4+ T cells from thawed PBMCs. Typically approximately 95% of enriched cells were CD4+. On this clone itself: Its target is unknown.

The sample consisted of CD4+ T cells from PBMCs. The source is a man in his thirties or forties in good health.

CDR3 region: CSVLRGGYTF. The CDR3 DNA sequence: TGCAGCGTTTTGAGGGGAGGCTACACCTTC. The V call is TRBV29-1, the J call TRBJ1-2, with a possible D match to TRBD1 (5 bases). The germline gives CDR1 SQVTM, CDR2 ANQGSEA. The CDR3 contains 10 residues. V was shortened by 5 bases and J by 8 bases, with 9 bases between the two germline ends.